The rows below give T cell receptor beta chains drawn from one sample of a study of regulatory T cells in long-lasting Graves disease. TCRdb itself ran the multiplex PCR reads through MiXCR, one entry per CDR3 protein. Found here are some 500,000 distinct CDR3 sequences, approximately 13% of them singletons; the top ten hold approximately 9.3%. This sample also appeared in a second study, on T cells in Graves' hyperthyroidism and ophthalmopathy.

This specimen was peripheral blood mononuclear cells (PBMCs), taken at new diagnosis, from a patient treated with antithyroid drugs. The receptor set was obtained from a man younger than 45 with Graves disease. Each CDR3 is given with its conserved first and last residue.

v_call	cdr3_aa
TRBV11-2	CASSLDPQPAYEQYF
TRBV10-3	CAISGLAGGGETQYF
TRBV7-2	CASSLEGAVGEQHF
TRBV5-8	CASSSGTGWDQPQHF
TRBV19	CASTPLSGTTNEKLFF
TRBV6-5	CASSFRGGSSYEQYF
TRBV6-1	CASSGGGSHSPLHF
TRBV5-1	CARNTEAFF
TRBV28	CASSSSAYNGQFF
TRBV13	CASRRSSAGGPYTQYF
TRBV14	CATKKTGSYEQYF
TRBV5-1	CASSAGLAGTGELFF
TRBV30	CAWMVVQGGYTF
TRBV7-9	CASSRIYTEAFF
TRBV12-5	CASGLVPRGGRGDTQYF
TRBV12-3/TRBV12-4	CASSLDWQSSGSYEQYF
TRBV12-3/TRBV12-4	CASSLGLAGGVEQFF
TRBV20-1	CSAGRSTETQYF
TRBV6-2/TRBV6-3	CASSYGGTSGIEQFF
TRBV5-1	CASSSGGTGRTDTQYF
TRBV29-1	CSEITFNRDRPNTEAFF
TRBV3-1	CASSQAPGTPYEQYF
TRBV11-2	CASSLGAGRAYEQYF
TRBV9	CASSGWDSHEKLFF
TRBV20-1	CSAPPQGVTYSPLHF
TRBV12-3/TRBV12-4	CASSPDSPGQPQHF
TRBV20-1	CSARGGQGGQETQYF
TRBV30	CAWSVDSNSYEQYF
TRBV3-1	CASSPPLAGAGEQYF
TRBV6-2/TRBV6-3	CASSSPTGTGFNEQFF
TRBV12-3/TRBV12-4	CASSLRVANTEAFF
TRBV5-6	CASSFVNSGSTGELFF
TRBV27	CASSSVGRSSYNEQFF
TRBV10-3	CAIRNRDRGENTEAFF
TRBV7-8	CASSLFSEDSSYNEQFF
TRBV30	CAWSVIKTVGNTIYF
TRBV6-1	CASSERALRGSDYGYTF
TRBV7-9	CASSLGRDSYEQYF
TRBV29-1	CSVLQGIGELFF
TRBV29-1	CSVEVDTPYNEQFF
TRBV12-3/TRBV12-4	CASTVVDTQYF
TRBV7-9	CASMGGGFAKNIQYF
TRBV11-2	CASSLGVHYEQYF
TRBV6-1	CASSPTSGRIDEQFF
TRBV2	CASSEAPAGATYEQYF
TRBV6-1	CASSTGLRHQPQHF
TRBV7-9	CASSSGTKTQYF
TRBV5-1	CASSLDVYEQYF
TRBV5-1	CASSLARDSFNSPLHF
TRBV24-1	CATSDPRVDSYEQYF
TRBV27	CASSLEGRRTFF
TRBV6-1	CASSFPKMTSGNYEQYF
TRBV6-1	CASSPGLAGIGEQYF